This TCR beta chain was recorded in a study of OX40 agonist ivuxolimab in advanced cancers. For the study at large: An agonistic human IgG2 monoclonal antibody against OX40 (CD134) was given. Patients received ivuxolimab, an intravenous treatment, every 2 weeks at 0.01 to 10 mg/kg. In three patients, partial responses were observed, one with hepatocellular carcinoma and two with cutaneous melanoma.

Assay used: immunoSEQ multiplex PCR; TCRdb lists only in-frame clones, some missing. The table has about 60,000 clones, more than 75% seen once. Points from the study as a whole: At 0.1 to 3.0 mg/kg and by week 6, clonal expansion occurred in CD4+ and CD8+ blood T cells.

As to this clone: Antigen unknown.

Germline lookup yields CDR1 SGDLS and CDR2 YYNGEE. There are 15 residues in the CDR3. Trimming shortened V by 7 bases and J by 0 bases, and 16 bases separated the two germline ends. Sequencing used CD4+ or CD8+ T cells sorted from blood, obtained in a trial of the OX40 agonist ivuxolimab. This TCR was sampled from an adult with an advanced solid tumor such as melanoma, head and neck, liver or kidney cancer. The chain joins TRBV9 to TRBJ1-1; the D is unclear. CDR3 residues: CASSHGRGMNTEAFF. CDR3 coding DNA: TGTGCCAGCTCCCACGGTCGAGGTATGAACACTGAAGCTTTCTTT.